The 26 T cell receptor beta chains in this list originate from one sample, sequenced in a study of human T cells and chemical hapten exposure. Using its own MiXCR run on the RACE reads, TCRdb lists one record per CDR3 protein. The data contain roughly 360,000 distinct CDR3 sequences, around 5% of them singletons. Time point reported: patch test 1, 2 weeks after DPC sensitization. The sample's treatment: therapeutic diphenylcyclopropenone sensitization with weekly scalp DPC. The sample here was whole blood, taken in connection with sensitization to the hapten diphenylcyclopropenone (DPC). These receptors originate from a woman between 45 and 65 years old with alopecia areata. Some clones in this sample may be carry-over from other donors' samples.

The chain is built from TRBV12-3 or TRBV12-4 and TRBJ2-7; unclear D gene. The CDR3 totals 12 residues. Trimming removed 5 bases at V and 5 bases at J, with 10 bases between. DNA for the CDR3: TGTGCCAGCAGTCCCGGACCCAACGAGCAGTACTTC. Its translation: CASSPGPNEQYF.

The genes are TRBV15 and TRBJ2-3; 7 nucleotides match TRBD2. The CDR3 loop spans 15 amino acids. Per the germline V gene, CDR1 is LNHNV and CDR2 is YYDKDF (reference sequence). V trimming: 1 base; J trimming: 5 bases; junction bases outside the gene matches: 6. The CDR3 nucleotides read TGTGCCACCAGCAGAGTGCGGGAGCAAAGAGATACGCAGTATTTT. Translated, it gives CATSRVREQRDTQYF.

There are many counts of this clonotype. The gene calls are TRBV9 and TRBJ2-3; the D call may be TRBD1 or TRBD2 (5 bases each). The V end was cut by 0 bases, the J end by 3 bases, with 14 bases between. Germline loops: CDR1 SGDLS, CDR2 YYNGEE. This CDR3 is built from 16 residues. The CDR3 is CASSVARSGSTDTQYF. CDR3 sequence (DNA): TGTGCCAGCAGCGTAGCTCGGTCAGGGAGTACAGATACGCAGTATTTT.

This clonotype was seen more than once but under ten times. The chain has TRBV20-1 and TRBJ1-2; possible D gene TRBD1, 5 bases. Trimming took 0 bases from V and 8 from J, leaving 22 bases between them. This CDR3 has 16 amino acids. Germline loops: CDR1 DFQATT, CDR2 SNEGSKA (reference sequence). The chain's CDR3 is CSARDQAGQGSGGYTF. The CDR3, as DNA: TGCAGTGCTAGAGATCAGGCCGGGCAGGGATCCGGCGGCTACACCTTC.

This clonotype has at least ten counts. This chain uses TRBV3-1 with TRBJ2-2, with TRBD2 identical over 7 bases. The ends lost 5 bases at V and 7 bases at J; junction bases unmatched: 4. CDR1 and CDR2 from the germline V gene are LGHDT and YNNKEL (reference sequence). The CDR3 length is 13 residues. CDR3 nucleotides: TGTGCCAGCAGCGGGCGGGAGTACGGGGAGCTGTTTTTT. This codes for CASSGREYGELFF.

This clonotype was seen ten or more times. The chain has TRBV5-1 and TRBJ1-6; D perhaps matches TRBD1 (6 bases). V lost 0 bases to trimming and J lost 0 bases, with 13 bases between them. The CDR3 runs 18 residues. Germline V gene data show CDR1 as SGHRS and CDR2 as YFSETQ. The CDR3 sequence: CASSLAGGESSYNSPLHF. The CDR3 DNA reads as TGCGCCAGCAGCTTGGCCGGGGGCGAGAGCTCCTATAATTCACCCCTCCACTTT.

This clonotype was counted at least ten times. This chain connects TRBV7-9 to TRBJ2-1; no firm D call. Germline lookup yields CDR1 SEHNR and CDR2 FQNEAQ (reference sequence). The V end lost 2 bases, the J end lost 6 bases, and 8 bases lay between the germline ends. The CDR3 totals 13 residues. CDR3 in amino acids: CASSLLTSNEQFF. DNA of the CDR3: TGTGCCAGCAGCTTACTCACGAGCAATGAGCAGTTCTTC.

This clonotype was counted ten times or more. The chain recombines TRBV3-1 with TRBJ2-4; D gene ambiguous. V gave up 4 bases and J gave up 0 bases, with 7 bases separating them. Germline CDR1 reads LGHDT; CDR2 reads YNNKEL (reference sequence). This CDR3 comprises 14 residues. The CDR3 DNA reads TGTGCCAGCAGCCTTGGGATAGCCAAAAACATTCAGTACTTC. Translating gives CASSLGIAKNIQYF.

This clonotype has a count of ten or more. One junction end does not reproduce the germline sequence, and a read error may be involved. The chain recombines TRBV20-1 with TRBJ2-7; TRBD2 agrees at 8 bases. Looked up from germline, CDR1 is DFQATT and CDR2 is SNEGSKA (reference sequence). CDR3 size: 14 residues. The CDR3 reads CSARGTSDFYEQYF. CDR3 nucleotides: TGCAGTGCGAGAGGGACTAGTGATTTCTACGAGCAGTACTTC.

CDR3 coding DNA: TGTGCCAGCAGCCAGGAGGTCGATCAGCCCCAGCATTTT. Residues: CASSQEVDQPQHF. The V call is TRBV4-2, the J call TRBJ1-5; no clear D gene. This CDR3 has 13 amino acids. V shed 3 bases and J shed 5 bases, with 8 bases lying between them. Germline V CDR1 and CDR2: LGHNA, YNFKEQ.

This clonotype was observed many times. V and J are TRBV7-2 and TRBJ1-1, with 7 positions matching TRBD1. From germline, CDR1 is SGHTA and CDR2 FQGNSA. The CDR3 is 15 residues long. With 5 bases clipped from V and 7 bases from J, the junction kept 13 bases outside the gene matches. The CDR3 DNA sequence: TGTGCCAGCAGCCGTTTACAGGGGACCCTAGGTGAAGCTTTCTTT. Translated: CASSRLQGTLGEAFF.

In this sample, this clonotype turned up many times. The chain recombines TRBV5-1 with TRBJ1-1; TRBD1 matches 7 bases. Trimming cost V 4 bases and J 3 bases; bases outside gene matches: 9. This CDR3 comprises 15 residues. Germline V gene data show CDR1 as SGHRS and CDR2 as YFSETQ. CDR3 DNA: TGCGCCAGCAGCGCGCAGGCAGGGGGAGACACTGAAGCTTTCTTT. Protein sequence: CASSAQAGGDTEAFF.

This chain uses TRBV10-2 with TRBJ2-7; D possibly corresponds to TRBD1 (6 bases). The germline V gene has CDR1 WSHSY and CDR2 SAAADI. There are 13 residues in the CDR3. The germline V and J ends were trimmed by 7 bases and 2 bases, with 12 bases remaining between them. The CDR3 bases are TGCGCCAGCATGGCAGGACAGACCTACGAGCAGTACTTC. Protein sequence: CASMAGQTYEQYF.

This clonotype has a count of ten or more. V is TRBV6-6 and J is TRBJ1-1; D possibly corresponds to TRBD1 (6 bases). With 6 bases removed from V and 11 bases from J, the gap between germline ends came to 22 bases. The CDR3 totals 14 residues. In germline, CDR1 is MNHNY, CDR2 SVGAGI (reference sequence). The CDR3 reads CASRRPTTGYEAFF. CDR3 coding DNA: TGTGCCAGCAGGCGCCCCACGACAGGATATGAGGCTTTCTTT.

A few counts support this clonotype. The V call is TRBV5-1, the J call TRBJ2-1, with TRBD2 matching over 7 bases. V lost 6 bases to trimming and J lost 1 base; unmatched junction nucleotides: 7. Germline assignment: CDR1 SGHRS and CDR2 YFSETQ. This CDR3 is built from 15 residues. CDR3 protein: CASTLEGGSYNEQFF. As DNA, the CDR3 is TGCGCCAGCACTCTGGAGGGAGGGTCCTACAATGAGCAGTTCTTC.

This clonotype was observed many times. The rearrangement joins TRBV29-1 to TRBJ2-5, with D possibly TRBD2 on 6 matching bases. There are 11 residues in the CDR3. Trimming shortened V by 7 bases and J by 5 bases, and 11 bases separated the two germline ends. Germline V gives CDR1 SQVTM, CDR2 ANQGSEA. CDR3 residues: CSAVGGETQYF. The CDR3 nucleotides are TGCAGCGCGGTGGGGGGTGAGACCCAGTACTTC.

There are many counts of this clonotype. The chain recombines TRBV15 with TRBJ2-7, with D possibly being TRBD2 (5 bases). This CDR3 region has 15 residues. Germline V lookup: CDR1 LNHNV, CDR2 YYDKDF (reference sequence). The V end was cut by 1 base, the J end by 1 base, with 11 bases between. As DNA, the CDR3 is TGTGCCACCAGCAGAGGAGAGGGCAGATCCTACGAGCAGTACTTC. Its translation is CATSRGEGRSYEQYF. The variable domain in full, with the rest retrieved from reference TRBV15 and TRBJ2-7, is DAMVIQNPRYQVTQFGKPVTLSCSQTLNHNVMYWYQQKSSQAPKLLFHYYDKDFNNEADTPDNFQSRRPNTSFCFLDIRSPGLGDTAMYLCATSRGEGRSYEQYFGPGTRLTVT.

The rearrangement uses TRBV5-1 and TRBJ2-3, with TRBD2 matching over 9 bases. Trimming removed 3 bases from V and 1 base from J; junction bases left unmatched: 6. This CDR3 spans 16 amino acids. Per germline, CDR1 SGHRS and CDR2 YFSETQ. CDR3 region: CASSSGLATRTDTQYF. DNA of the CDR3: TGCGCCAGCAGCTCCGGACTAGCGACTCGCACAGATACGCAGTATTTT. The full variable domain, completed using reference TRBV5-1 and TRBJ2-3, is KAGVTQTPRYLIKTRGQQVTLSCSPISGHRSVSWYQQTPGQGLQFLFEYFSETQRNKGNFPGRFSGRQFSNSRSEMNVSTLELGDSALYLCASSSGLATRTDTQYFGPGTRLTVL.

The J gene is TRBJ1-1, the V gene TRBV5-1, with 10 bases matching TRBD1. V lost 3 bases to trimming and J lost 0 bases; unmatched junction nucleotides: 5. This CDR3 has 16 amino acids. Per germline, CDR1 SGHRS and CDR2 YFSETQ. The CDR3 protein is CASSWDRGGVNTEAFF. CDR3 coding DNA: TGCGCCAGCAGCTGGGACAGGGGCGGGGTGAACACTGAAGCTTTCTTT.

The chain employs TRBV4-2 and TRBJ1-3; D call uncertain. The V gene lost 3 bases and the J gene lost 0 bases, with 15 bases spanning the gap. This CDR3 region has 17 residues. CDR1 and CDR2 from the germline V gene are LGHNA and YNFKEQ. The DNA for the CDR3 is TGTGCCAGCAGCCACCTGGGTGGGTCTAGCTCTGGAAACACCATATATTTT. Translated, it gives CASSHLGGSSSGNTIYF.

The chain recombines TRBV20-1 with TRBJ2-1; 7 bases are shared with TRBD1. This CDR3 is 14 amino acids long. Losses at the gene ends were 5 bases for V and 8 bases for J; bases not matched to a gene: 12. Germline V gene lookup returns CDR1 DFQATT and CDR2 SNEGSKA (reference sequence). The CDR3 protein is CSAFGSRGPHEQFF. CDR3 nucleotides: TGCAGTGCTTTTGGGTCGAGGGGGCCCCATGAGCAGTTCTTC.

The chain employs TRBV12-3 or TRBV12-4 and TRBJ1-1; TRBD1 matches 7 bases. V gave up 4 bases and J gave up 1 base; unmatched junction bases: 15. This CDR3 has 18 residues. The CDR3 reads CASSSYRRGLERNTEAFF. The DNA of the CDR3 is TGTGCCAGCAGTTCGTATCGAAGGGGGCTGGAGAGGAACACTGAAGCTTTCTTT.

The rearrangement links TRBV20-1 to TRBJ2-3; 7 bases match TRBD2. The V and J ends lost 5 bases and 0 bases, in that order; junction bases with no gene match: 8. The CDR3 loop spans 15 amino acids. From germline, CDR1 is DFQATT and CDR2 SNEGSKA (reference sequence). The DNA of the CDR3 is TGCAGTGCTCCCCCACTAGCGATTAGCACAGATACGCAGTATTTT. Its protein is CSAPPLAISTDTQYF.

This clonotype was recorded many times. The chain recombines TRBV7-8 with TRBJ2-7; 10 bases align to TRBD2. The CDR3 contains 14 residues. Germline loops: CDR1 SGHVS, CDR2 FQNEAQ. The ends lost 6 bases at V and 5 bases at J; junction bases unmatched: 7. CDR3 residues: CASRASGRGHEQYF. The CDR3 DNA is TGTGCCAGCAGAGCTAGCGGGAGAGGCCACGAGCAGTACTTC.

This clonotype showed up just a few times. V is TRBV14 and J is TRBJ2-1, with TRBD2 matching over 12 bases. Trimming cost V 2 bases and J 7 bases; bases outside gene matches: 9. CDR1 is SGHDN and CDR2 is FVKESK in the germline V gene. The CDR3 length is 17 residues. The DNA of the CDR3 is TGTGCCAGCAGCCAACTTAAGACTAGCGGGGGACCTAATGAGCAGTTCTTC. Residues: CASSQLKTSGGPNEQFF.

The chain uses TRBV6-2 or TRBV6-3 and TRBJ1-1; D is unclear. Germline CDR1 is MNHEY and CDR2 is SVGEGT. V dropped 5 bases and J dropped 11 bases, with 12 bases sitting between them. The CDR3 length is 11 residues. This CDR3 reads CASSDPWPAFF. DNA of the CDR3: TGTGCCAGCAGTGATCCCTGGCCCGCTTTCTTT.